The present entry profiles one T cell receptor (beta chain) with its context. This clonotype has at least ten counts. This clone's antigen is unknown. No much larger clonotype is one base removed from it; base qualities were not supplied. Systemically healthy Caucasian individuals from Russia, some 38 in total and aged roughly 6 to 90 years, were included as donors. Ten milliliters of peripheral blood were drawn from each donor into EDTA-treated Vacutainer tubes. Ficoll-Paque density-gradient centrifugation was used to isolate PBMCs, with at least 7 million per sample. Total RNA, at least 5 micrograms per sample, was extracted from PBMCs with Trizol reagent. For every donor, an aliquot of PBMCs went through flow cytometry to measure the percentages of naive CD45RAhigh/CD27high T cells. CDR1 and CDR2 are read off the germline V gene as SGHRS and YFSETQ. Trimming takes 1 base off V and 6 bases off J; junction bases not matched to a gene: 4. The CDR3 starts with the cysteine, ends with the phenylalanine, and has 14 residues. The entry retains the CDR3 DNA only, 42 bases that are in frame from base 1.

The sample comes from a study of blood T cells in healthy people across ages (dated by TCRdb to the mid-2010s). Notes on the research overall: In model experiments, roughly one uniquely barcoded TCR beta cDNA molecule per two T cells was captured by template switching. The study measured age-related changes in TCR beta repertoire diversity using deep sequencing normalized with unique cDNA molecular identifiers. Four age groups were formed from the donors: young (average approximately 15 years), middle-aged (around 37), aged (more than 55) and long-lived (less than 85). To avoid experimental bias, donors of different ages were distributed randomly across sequencing lanes. Two additional independent replicas of 1 million unique cDNA reads from the same blood draw were analyzed for two donors (one aged 18 to 30 and one aged 80 or older). Summary of the overall study and its limitations: Donor CMV infection status was unknown, potentially confounding age-related changes in expanded clonotypes. There was a strong correlation between observed TCR beta diversity and the percentage of naive T cells measured by flow cytometry. Conclusive comparison of naive and antigen-experienced compartments was prevented by the profiling of bulk unsorted PBMCs. Compared with the aged group, the long-lived group had more naive CD4+ T cells, fewer expanded clones and increased TCR diversity, a pattern suggesting age selection. As age increased, observed TCR beta diversity per million T cells dropped in a roughly linear way, and a significant reduction was already evident by age about 40. Estimates of total diversity based on one million sequenced T cells were regarded as lower bounds and as underestimates.

The protocol used for the library was 5' RACE. Sequenced on an Illumina HiSeq 2500. A second PCR of about 6 to 11 cycles was performed with a sample-barcoded 5' primer and a J-beta primer mix. A unique molecular identifier was introduced onto each TCR beta cDNA molecule by a template-switch 5' adaptor carrying 12 random nucleotides. Each sample yielded at least 2.5 million CDR3-containing paired-end reads. The Mint cDNA synthesis kit, primed by a TRBC-specific oligonucleotide, was used to synthesize first-strand cDNA from all RNA. After uracil-DNA glycosylase treatment, a first 18-cycle PCR used universal primers M1SS and BC2_uni_R on all cDNA. In the paper's pipeline: Normalization of each sample was performed by random selection of 1 million high-quality reads, each carrying a distinct molecular identifier. Instead of being binned into consensus sequences, reads that shared molecular identifiers were thrown out. MiTCR, with a Q25 quality threshold and the strictest error-elimination algorithm, was used for CDR3 identification, clonotype clustering and error correction. A nonparametric unseen species model using Euler transformation provided a lower-bound estimate of total TCR beta diversity. The raw public reads went through TCRdb reprocessing: fastp at Q25, MiXCR clone calling, in-frame beta chains kept. Rows with a matching CDR3 protein are joined into one entry that keeps the most common DNA and genes. TCRdb assigned the V and J calls; the authors' analysis was not used. For this sample there are over 550,000 distinct CDR3 sequences; approximately 30% appear just once. Jointly, the top ten make up around 14% of the sample.

The receptor was isolated from a woman older than 75 in good health. The sequenced material came from blood. Recombination linked TRBV5-1 to TRBJ2-7; 10 middle bases align to TRBD2. The CDR3 reads as follows: CASSLSASGGEQYF. The nucleotides are TGCGCCAGCAGCTTGTCGGCTAGCGGGGGCGAGCAGTACTTC.